This T cell receptor (beta chain) was observed in a study of blood T cells in healthy people across ages. With a J-beta primer mix and a sample-barcoded 5' primer, a second PCR ran roughly 7 to 11 cycles. The authors tagged each cDNA molecule using a template-switch adaptor with 12 random nucleotides. TCRdb re-called the 5' RACE reads with MiXCR, one entry per CDR3 protein. The sample yields around 940,000 distinct CDR3 sequences, 45% to 60% seen once. Study-level points and caveats: Compared with aged donors, long-lived donors showed fewer expanded clones, suggesting selection. Strong correlation was found linking TCR beta diversity to naive T cell percentage.

Concerning this clonotype: What it binds is unknown.

Germline values: CDR1 SGDLS, CDR2 YYNGEE. Trimming cost V 3 bases and J 4 bases; bases outside gene matches: 8. The CDR3 length is 15 residues. The sequence came from a woman aged 60-70 years in good health. The genes are TRBV9 and TRBJ2-5, with TRBD1 matching over 8 bases. Source material: blood. For the CDR3, the DNA is TGTGCCAGCAGCGCGCGGCCCACAGGGGGAGAGACCCAGTACTTC. Translated: CASSARPTGGETQYF.